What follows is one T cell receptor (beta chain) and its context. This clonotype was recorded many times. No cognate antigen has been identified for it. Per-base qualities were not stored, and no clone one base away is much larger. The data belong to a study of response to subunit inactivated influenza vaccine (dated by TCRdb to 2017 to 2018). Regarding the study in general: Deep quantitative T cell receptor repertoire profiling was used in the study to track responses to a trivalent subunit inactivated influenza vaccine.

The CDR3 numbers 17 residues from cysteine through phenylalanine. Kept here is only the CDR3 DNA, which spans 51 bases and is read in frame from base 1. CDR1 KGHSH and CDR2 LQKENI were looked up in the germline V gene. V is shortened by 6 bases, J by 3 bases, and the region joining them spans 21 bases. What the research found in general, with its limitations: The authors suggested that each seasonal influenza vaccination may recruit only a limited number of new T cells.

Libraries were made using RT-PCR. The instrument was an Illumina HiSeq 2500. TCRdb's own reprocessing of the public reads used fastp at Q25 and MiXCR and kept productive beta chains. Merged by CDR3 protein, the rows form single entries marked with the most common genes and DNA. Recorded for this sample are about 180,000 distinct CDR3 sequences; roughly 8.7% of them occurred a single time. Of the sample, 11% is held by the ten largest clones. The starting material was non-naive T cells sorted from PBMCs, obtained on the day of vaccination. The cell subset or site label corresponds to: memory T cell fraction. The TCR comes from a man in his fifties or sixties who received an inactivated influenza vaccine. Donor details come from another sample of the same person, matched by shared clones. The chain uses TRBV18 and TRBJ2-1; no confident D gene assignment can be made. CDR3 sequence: CASSERQSGGRYNEQFF. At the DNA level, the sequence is TGTGCCAGCTCGGAAAGGCAGTCTGGTGGGCGCTACAATGAGCAGTTCTTC.